This TCR beta chain was sequenced in a study of T cells in Graves' hyperthyroidism and ophthalmopathy. Researchers took RNA transcripts and amplified the TCR beta CDR3 regions from them. An initial round of RT-PCR targeting the TCR CDR3 relied on the HTBI primer set. TCRdb re-derived calls from the multiplex PCR reads in MiXCR, one entry per CDR3 protein. The table shows 500,000 to 750,000 distinct CDR3 sequences, with more than 45% occurring only once. Trimming took off 3 bases at V and 2 bases at J, with 10 bases between the two ends. This CDR3 region has 14 residues. In its sample, this clonotype was seen many times. Its specificity is not known. Each diagnosis drew on symptoms, thyroxine, TRAb, thyroid ultrasound and orbital computed tomography findings. Study conclusions and caveats: Expanded thyroid clonotypes (above 0.001) were mostly also found in blood. The model forecast ophthalmopathy, anticipating it by a median around 6.4 months before onset. Through a model of 13 V-J features, ophthalmopathy was separated from stable hyperthyroidism.

The chain carries TRBV12-3 or TRBV12-4 and TRBJ1-2; D is undetermined. The origin of this receptor is a woman younger than 30 with Graves' hyperthyroidism. Sequenced sample: peripheral blood or thyroid tissue (not recorded which). The CDR3: CASSLAGTNYGYTF. The CDR3 DNA is TGTGCCAGCAGTTTGGCAGGTACGAACTATGGCTACACCTTC.